This T cell receptor beta chain came from a study of blood T cells in healthy people across ages. The study's findings and limits: Measured against age, TCR beta diversity per million T cells decreased in a roughly linear manner. Aged donors had fewer naive CD4+ cells and lower diversity than long-lived donors.

Worth noting for this clonotype: Its antigen remains unidentified.

The use of a sample-barcoded 5' primer and a J-beta primer mix characterized a second PCR of about 7 to 12 cycles. Tags on each cDNA molecule came from a template-switch adaptor with 12 random nucleotides. Every sample produced at least 2.5 million CDR3-containing paired-end reads. TCRdb passed the 5' RACE reads through MiXCR, listing each CDR3 protein once. The top ten hold around 4% of the sample, which has over a million distinct CDR3 sequences, about 42% seen once. Germline loops: CDR1 MNHEY, CDR2 SVGEGT. The CDR3 runs 14 residues. V dropped 7 bases and J dropped 11 bases, with 23 bases sitting between them.

The chain joins TRBV6-2 or TRBV6-3 to TRBJ2-5; D uncertain. The sequence was obtained from a woman in her late teens or twenties in good health. The sequenced sample was blood. The CDR3 protein is CASNPWRTYNEQYF. The CDR3 coding sequence is TGTGCCAGCAACCCATGGCGGACCTACAATGAGCAGTACTTC.